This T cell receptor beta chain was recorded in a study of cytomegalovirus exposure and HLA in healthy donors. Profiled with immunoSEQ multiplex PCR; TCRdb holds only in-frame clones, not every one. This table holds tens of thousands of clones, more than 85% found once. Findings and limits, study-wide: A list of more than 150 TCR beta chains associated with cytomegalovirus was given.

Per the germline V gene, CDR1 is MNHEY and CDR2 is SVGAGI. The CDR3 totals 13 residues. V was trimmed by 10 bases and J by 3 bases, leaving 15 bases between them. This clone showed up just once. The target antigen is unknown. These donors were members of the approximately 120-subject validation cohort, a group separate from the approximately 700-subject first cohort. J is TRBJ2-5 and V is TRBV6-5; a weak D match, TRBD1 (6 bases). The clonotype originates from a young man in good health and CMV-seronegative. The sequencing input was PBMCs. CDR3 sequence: CATLSRGKETQYF. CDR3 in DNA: TGTGCCACCCTGAGCAGGGGCAAAGAGACCCAGTACTTC.